This TCR beta chain was recovered during a study of PD-1 blockade in classical Hodgkin lymphoma. Study in general: Administration of nivolumab to patients was at 3 mg/kg intravenously every 2 weeks.

Every single patient, without exception, relapsed after autologous stem cell transplantation, and brentuximab vedotin exposure varied. Patients reached a best response of complete response, partial response or progressive disease. Whole-study results and caveats: There remain no defined causes for the repertoire differences, which possibly reflect disease activity or prior therapy. By C4D1 there was a significant rise in CD4+ TCR diversity but not in CD8+ TCR diversity.

A remark on this clone: Its cognate antigen is unknown.

Germline values: CDR1 MDHEN, CDR2 SYDVKM. V dropped 5 bases and J dropped 5; count of bases not matched to a gene: 11. The CDR3 extends over 15 amino acids. Here immunoSEQ multiplex PCR was the method, and the copy in TCRdb shows in-frame clones only, minus some. The sample lists 84,000 or so clones; around 90% were seen once. This TCR came from a human donor with classical Hodgkin lymphoma. The gene calls are TRBV28 and TRBJ2-5, with 7 positions matching TRBD1. The sample was peripheral blood mononuclear cells (PBMCs), taken before the second cycle of nivolumab. In DNA, the CDR3 is TGTGCCAGCAGTCCCCCACGACAGGGCGGGGAGACCCAGTACTTC. Encoded protein: CASSPPRQGGETQYF.